This TCR beta chain came from a study of blood T cell repertoires in COVID-19. Background on the study: Samples came from the United States, Italy and Spain, spanning acute and convalescent COVID-19. The analysed material was cDNA or gDNA that came from T cells, B-cell-depleted T cells, or PBMCs.

In the original processing: The authors estimated nucleated cell counts from reference gene primer amplification. Using immunoSEQ multiplex PCR, the repertoire was profiled, and TCRdb retains in-frame clones only, with some absent. V, J and clone size reflect that table, while D and trimming were determined from the DNA. This sample has some 150,000 clones, with about 80% found just once. In germline, CDR1 is MNHEY, CDR2 SVGAGI. This CDR3 comprises 15 residues. The V and J ends lost 2 bases and 10 bases, in that order; junction bases with no gene match: 7. The chain recombines TRBV6-5 with TRBJ1-6; 8 bases line up with TRBD1. The origin of this receptor is a woman in her sixties or seventies with acute or convalescent COVID-19. Sample: peripheral blood. The chain's CDR3 is CASSYDPGTGSPLHF. CDR3 DNA sequence: TGTGCCAGCAGTTACGATCCCGGGACAGGATCACCCCTCCACTTT.